Below, one T cell receptor beta chain is given with its context. This clonotype was detected many times. This clone's antigen is unknown. No clone much larger than this one lies a single base away; base qualities are absent. For this chain, trimming is 5 bases at the V end and 5 bases at the J end, and the number of junction bases without a gene match is 9. Inclusive of the bounding cysteine and phenylalanine, the CDR3 is 15 residues long. Left in the record is the CDR3 DNA by itself, 45 bases read in frame from the first base. The data were obtained in a study of T cell repertoires in cytomegalovirus infection (dated by TCRdb to between 2018 and 2021). Turning to the overall study: Donor HLA type was relevant to the analysis, as public TCR beta signatures indicated carriage of CMV infection together with the matching HLA type. Summary of the overall study and its limitations: In both this cohort and an independent cohort of approximately 350 donors, the cumulative frequency of public TCR beta family members distinguished carriers of CMV infection plus the relevant HLA type. The ex vivo response was dominated by HLA-C-restricted CMV-specific TCR beta clonotypes, which also provided the single most frequent clonotype in two of eight donors.

The sequencer listed for this sample is Illumina HiSeq 1500. Clones were called with MiXCR by TCRdb after fastp trimmed the public reads at Q25, and only in-frame beta chains were retained. Entries are consolidated by CDR3 protein sequence, retaining the most common genes and DNA. This sample comprises some 320,000 distinct CDR3 sequences, more than 8% of them detected only once. The ten largest clones capture 3.5% to 4.5% of the sample. The chain is made from TRBV12-3 or TRBV12-4 and TRBJ2-3; TRBD2 aligns with 8 central bases. The sequence derives from a human donor in good health (CMV status not recorded). Some clones in this sample may be carry-over from other donors' samples. The source material was PBMCs. CDR3 region: CASSHPAGGIDTQYF. The base sequence is TGTGCCAGCAGTCACCCCGCGGGGGGTATAGATACGCAGTATTTT.